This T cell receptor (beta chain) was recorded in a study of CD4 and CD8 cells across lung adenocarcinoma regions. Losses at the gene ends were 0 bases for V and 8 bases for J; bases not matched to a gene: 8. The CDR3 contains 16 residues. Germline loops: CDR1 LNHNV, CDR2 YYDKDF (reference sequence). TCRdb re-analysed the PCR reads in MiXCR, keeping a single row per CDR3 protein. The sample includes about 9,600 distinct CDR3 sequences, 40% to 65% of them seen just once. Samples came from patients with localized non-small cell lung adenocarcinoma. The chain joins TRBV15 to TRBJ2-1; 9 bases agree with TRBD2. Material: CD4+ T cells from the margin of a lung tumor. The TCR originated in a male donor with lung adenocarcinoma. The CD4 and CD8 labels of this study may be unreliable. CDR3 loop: CATSRDGGGGGYEQFF. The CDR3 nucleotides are TGTGCCACCAGCAGAGATGGTGGCGGGGGGGGCTATGAGCAGTTCTTC.